This T cell receptor beta chain was sequenced in a study of Ad26.COV2.S vaccination and SARS-CoV-2 variants. Study-wide findings and caveats: For non-spike TCRs, breadth in vaccine recipients resembled that in placebo recipients.

A note on this clone: Its antigen is unidentified.

Using immunoSEQ multiplex PCR, the repertoire was profiled, and TCRdb retains in-frame clones only, with some absent. The sample has hundreds of thousands of clones, approximately 92% seen once. The treatment here: about 20 received Ad26.COV2.S at low or high dose, single or two shots; 5 received placebo; per-sample allocation not given. Samples came from day 63 after the first vaccine or placebo injection. Germline V gene data show CDR1 as SEHNR and CDR2 as FQNEAQ (reference sequence). J was trimmed by 3 bases and V by 5 bases; bases with no gene match: 8. This CDR3 is 17 amino acids long. Sequences were derived from peripheral blood, sampled in a trial of Ad26.COV2.S vaccine versus placebo. This TCR was recovered from a person aged 18-65 years who received the Ad26.COV2.S COVID-19 vaccine or a placebo. The gene calls are TRBV7-9 and TRBJ2-1, with 12 bases fitting TRBD2. The CDR3 DNA is TGTGCCAGCAGCCCCCGGACTAGCGGGAATAACTACAATGAGCAGTTCTTC. It encodes CASSPRTSGNNYNEQFF.